This T cell receptor (beta chain) was found in a study of cytomegalovirus exposure and HLA in healthy donors. V lost 0 bases, J lost 7 bases, and 8 bases lay in between. Germline V gene sequence: CDR1 SGHRS, CDR2 YFSETQ. The CDR3 contains 13 residues. 13 Jbeta primers and 60 Vbeta primers were used for the PCR. The repertoire was sequenced with immunoSEQ multiplex PCR; TCRdb's copy has only in-frame clones and lacks some. Its table records approximately 140,000 clones. About this clone itself: Its target is not known.

General study results and limits: A later analysis found common viral pathogens apparently linked to several of the most significant clusters. An assumption of roughly uniform sequencing depth across donors underlay the presence/absence analyses. Through in vitro validation, three CMV-associated chains were shown to be specific for CMV antigens.

What was sequenced was PBMCs. The genes are TRBV5-1 and TRBJ2-1; D unclear. This TCR derives from a man aged 40-55 years in good health and CMV-seronegative. CDR3 protein: CASSLERWNEQFF. CDR3 nucleotide sequence: TGCGCCAGCAGCTTGGAGCGTTGGAATGAGCAGTTCTTC.